Below, 32 T cell receptor beta chains from the same sample are listed, as sequenced in a study of blood T cell repertoires in COVID-19 (dated by TCRdb to the early 2020s). Library preparation was by the immunoSEQ multiplex PCR assay. TCRdb re-hosts the immuneACCESS table, in-frame sequences only. Its copies lack some clones; in the studies checked, an unresolved V gene accounts for under half of them, and the cause for the rest is not known. The sample table contains 300,000 to 450,000 clones; only one count was recorded for approximately 81% of them. Roughly 3.6% of the sample comes from the top ten. Material for sequencing was peripheral blood. Receptors originate from a woman aged 18-30 years with acute or convalescent COVID-19.

This clone was detected only a few times. The chain is built from TRBV12-3 or TRBV12-4 and TRBJ2-3; 11 bases are shared with TRBD1. V trimming: 7 bases; J trimming: 13 bases; junction bases outside the gene matches: 10. This CDR3 region has 13 residues. The CDR3 is CASTKVPGQGEYF. The CDR3 region has the DNA TGTGCCAGCACCAAAGTACCGGGACAGGGGGAGTATTTT.

The chain is built from TRBV28 and TRBJ2-7; D might be TRBD2 (6 bases). Per germline, CDR1 MDHEN and CDR2 SYDVKM. Trimming stripped 3 bases from V and 2 bases from J, with 20 bases between. This CDR3 region has 17 residues. CDR3 protein: CASSFEVARDSAYEQYF. CDR3 DNA: TGTGCCAGCAGTTTTGAGGTTGCCCGGGACTCAGCCTACGAGCAGTACTTC.

The V call is TRBV5-4, the J call TRBJ1-1, with no clear D. Germline CDR1 reads SGHNT; CDR2 reads YYREEE (reference sequence). Trimming stripped 1 base from V and 6 bases from J, with 10 bases between. This CDR3 spans 13 amino acids. DNA for the CDR3: TGTGCCAGCAGCTTGCCAGACTGGCCTGAAGCTTTCTTT. It yields the protein CASSLPDWPEAFF.

This clone was picked up one time. This chain uses TRBV10-2 with TRBJ2-1; 7 bases map to TRBD2. CDR1 WSHSY and CDR2 SAAADI come from the germline V gene. The CDR3 loop spans 15 amino acids. J was trimmed by 8 bases and V by 0 bases; bases with no gene match: 7. The CDR3 DNA sequence: TGCGCCAGCAGTGAGTCGGTTGGGAGGGTCCATGAGCAGTTCTTC. It codes for CASSESVGRVHEQFF.

This clone was counted only a few times. This sequence joins TRBV11-2 and TRBJ1-6, with 8 bases matching TRBD1. This CDR3 spans 17 amino acids. Looked up from germline, CDR1 is SGHAT and CDR2 is FQNNGV. With V trimmed by 5 bases and J by 4 bases, 10 bases remained unmatched. CDR3 loop: CASSLTTGEAYNSPLHF. CDR3 nucleotides: TGTGCCAGCAGCCTAACGACAGGGGAGGCTTATAATTCACCCCTCCACTTT.

Worth noting for this clone: The limits of the CDR3 on the DNA are not certain, so only TCRdb's listed CDR3 is given. The chain employs TRBV6-5 and TRBJ2-1; the table gives TRBD2 as D, unverified against the DNA. Both ends counted, the CDR3 spans 15 residues. The germline V gene has CDR1 MNHEY and CDR2 SVGAGI. CDR3: CASSSSTGPANEQFF.

The chain joins TRBV7-9 to TRBJ2-5, with D maybe TRBD2 (5 bases). CDR3 length equals 14 residues. Germline assignment: CDR1 SEHNR and CDR2 FQNEAQ (reference sequence). V was trimmed by 1 base and J by 7 bases, leaving 13 bases between them. CDR3 loop: CASSLGLGDRTQYF. CDR3 nucleotide sequence: TGTGCCAGCAGCTTAGGCCTGGGAGATCGGACCCAGTACTTC.

This clone occurred once. This chain uses TRBV29-1 with TRBJ1-1; D not certain. The CDR3 totals 14 residues. V lost 6 bases and J lost 5, with 19 bases in between. Germline CDR1 SQVTM, CDR2 ANQGSEA. The chain's CDR3 is CSVGKVGRETEAFF. The CDR3 DNA sequence: TGCAGCGTGGGAAAAGTTGGACGGGAAACTGAAGCTTTCTTT. The entire variable domain, with the rest obtained from reference TRBV29-1 and TRBJ1-1, is as follows: SAVISQKPSRDICQRGTSLTIQCQVDSQVTMMFWYRQQPGQSLTLIATANQGSEATYESGFVIDKFPISRPNLTFSTLTVSNMSPEDSSIYLCSVGKVGRETEAFFGQGTRLTVV.

The chain links TRBV5-4 to TRBJ2-3; 9 nucleotides agree with TRBD1. The CDR3 spans 16 residues. V was pared by 4 bases and J by 3 bases, with 9 bases of the junction left unmatched. Germline lookup yields CDR1 SGHNT and CDR2 YYREEE (reference sequence). CDR3 DNA sequence: TGTGCCAGCAGCGGGATAGGGGGACAGGGTACAGATACGCAGTATTTT. It yields the protein CASSGIGGQGTDTQYF.

The V and J genes are TRBV4-2 and TRBJ2-7; 12 bases line up with TRBD2. V shed 0 bases, J shed 2 bases, and the junction held 2 bases outside the gene matches. The CDR3 has 16 amino acids. The V gene's germline CDR1 is LGHNA and CDR2 YNFKEQ. This CDR3 reads CASSQETSGRAYEQYF. CDR3 bases: TGTGCCAGCAGCCAAGAGACTAGCGGGAGAGCCTACGAGCAGTACTTC.

The chain combines TRBV28 with TRBJ1-3; 10 nucleotides line up with TRBD1. The CDR3 runs to 14 residues. The germline V gene encodes CDR1 MDHEN and CDR2 SYDVKM. Trimming at V came to 3 bases and at J to 4 bases, leaving 0 bases not matched to a gene. The CDR3 loop is CASSLTGGGNTIYF. CDR3 sequence (DNA): TGTGCCAGCAGTTTGACAGGGGGCGGAAACACCATATATTTT.

This clone is a singleton in its sample. The chain couples TRBV12-3 or TRBV12-4 to TRBJ1-6; tentatively, D is TRBD1 (6 bases). This CDR3 region has 13 residues. Trimming stripped 7 bases from V and 11 bases from J, with 15 bases between. This CDR3 reads CASTPGGPAPLHF. The CDR3 DNA reads as TGTGCCAGCACCCCGGGGGGGCCAGCACCCCTCCACTTT.

The CDR3 coding sequence is TGTGCCAGCAGCCAAGATGGCGGGAGCTCAGATACGCAGTATTTT. Translation: CASSQDGGSSDTQYF. The chain employs TRBV4-2 and TRBJ2-3; 7 positions match TRBD2. The trim removed 0 bases at V and 4 bases at J, leaving 4 bases unmatched. This CDR3 has 15 residues. Per germline, CDR1 LGHNA and CDR2 YNFKEQ.

V is TRBV11-2 and J is TRBJ2-1, with 9 positions matching TRBD2. CDR1 and CDR2 (germline): SGHAT, FQNNGV. This CDR3 region has 17 residues. Trimming cost V 1 base and J 8 bases; bases outside gene matches: 12. CDR3 loop: CASSLGASGMAVHEQFF. For the CDR3, the DNA is TGTGCCAGCAGCTTAGGGGCTAGCGGGATGGCGGTACATGAGCAGTTCTTC.

J is TRBJ2-6 and V is TRBV7-7, with D possibly being TRBD2 (5 bases). Trimming cost V 3 bases and J 3 bases, with 6 bases left between them. The V gene's germline CDR1 is SSHAT and CDR2 FNYEAQ (reference sequence). The CDR3 consists of 14 residues. This CDR3 reads CASSFGVGANVLTF. The CDR3 DNA follows: TGTGCCAGCAGCTTCGGGGTTGGGGCCAACGTCCTGACTTTC.

J is TRBJ1-3 and V is TRBV10-2; 10 positions match TRBD1. Germline lookup yields CDR1 WSHSY and CDR2 SAAADI. V shed 10 bases and J 6 bases; nucleotides not matched to a gene: 21. This CDR3 is 18 amino acids long. This CDR3 is CANLTRDRGTVLTNTIYF. The CDR3 bases are TGCGCCAACCTTACCCGGGACAGGGGTACCGTGCTTACAAACACCATATATTTT.

This chain connects TRBV2 to TRBJ1-1, with TRBD1 matching over 7 bases. This CDR3 contains 13 residues. Germline V CDR1 and CDR2: SNHLY, FYNNEI. With V trimmed by 7 bases and J by 10 bases, 12 bases remained unmatched. The CDR3 bases are TGTGCCAGCAAACTAGGGGGCATCAGTGGAGCTTTCTTT. Residues: CASKLGGISGAFF.

In DNA form, the CDR3 reads TGTGCCAGCACCTCACAGGGAAGCGGCGAAAAACTGTTTTTT. Its translation: CASTSQGSGEKLFF. The rearrangement uses TRBV27 and TRBJ1-4; the D gene is possibly TRBD1 (6 bases). Trimming stripped 7 bases from V and 8 bases from J, with 17 bases between. The CDR3 runs to 14 residues. CDR1 is MNHEY and CDR2 is SMNVEV in the germline V gene (reference sequence).

This chain uses TRBV28 with TRBJ1-1; no definite D call. Trimming shortened V by 2 bases and J by 1 base, and 8 bases separated the two germline ends. The CDR3 has 14 residues. Looked up from germline, CDR1 is MDHEN and CDR2 is SYDVKM. The CDR3 DNA reads as TGTGCCAGCAGTTTAATGCGTAGGAACACTGAAGCTTTCTTT. This gives the protein CASSLMRRNTEAFF.

This clone was counted only a few times. The rearrangement joins TRBV2 to TRBJ1-6; tentatively, D is TRBD1 (5 bases). Germline V CDR1 and CDR2: SNHLY, FYNNEI. The CDR3 extends over 13 amino acids. V lost 5 bases and J 9 bases, leaving 11 bases between the germline ends. The CDR3 region has the DNA TGTGCCAGCAGTCAGGGCCTTTCTTCACCCCTCCACTTT. Amino acid sequence: CASSQGLSSPLHF.

The chain carries TRBV3-1 (or the pseudogene TRBV3-2) and TRBJ1-6; the D gene is possibly TRBD1 (5 bases). Trimming shortened V by 0 bases and J by 7 bases, and 13 bases separated the two germline ends. Germline values: CDR1 LGHDT, CDR2 YNNKEL (reference sequence). CDR3 size: 16 residues. The CDR3 DNA follows: TGTGCCAGCAGCCAAGATTTCGGGGGAAGGAATTCACCCCTCCACTTT. It specifies CASSQDFGGRNSPLHF.

The chain is built from TRBV4-2 and TRBJ1-5; TRBD1 might be the D (5 bases). Germline V gives CDR1 LGHNA, CDR2 YNFKEQ. The CDR3 loop spans 16 amino acids. V was trimmed by 0 bases and J by 6 bases, leaving 15 bases between them. CDR3 DNA sequence: TGTGCCAGCAGCCAAGATTTTCAGGGAATAGGTCAGCCCCAGCATTTT. This codes for CASSQDFQGIGQPQHF.

This clone has a handful of counts. Written as DNA, the CDR3 is TGTGCAAGTCGCTTAGCGCGGACAGGGGGCTACGAGCAGTACTTC. As protein: CASRLARTGGYEQYF. The V call is TRBV12-2, the J call TRBJ2-7; the table names TRBD1, a call not compared with the DNA. TRBV12-2 is a pseudogene. The CDR3 is 15 amino acids.

As to this clone: This same CDR3 is encoded by further DNA sequences in the sample. The chain carries TRBV7-3 and TRBJ2-3; 10 positions match TRBD2. CDR1 and CDR2 from the germline V gene are SGHTA and FQGTGA. CDR3 size: 15 residues. The V segment lost 2 bases and the J segment 1 base; nucleotides outside the gene matches: 0. CDR3 DNA sequence: TGTGCCAGCAGCTTACTAGCGGGGGGCACAGATACGCAGTATTTT. Its translation: CASSLLAGGTDTQYF.

About this clone itself: This same CDR3 is encoded by further DNA sequences in the sample. The V call is TRBV2, the J call TRBJ1-6; no clear D. Germline V gene sequence: CDR1 SNHLY, CDR2 FYNNEI. This CDR3 is 11 amino acids long. V was pared by 5 bases and J by 8 bases, with 4 bases between. For the CDR3, the DNA is TGTGCCAGCAGTCGGGATTCACCCCTCCACTTT. This codes for CASSRDSPLHF.

This clone was counted between two and nine times. The V gene is TRBV6-5, the J gene TRBJ1-1, with 7 bases that match TRBD1. Germline values: CDR1 MNHEY, CDR2 SVGAGI. V was pared by 4 bases and J by 0 bases, with 5 bases of the junction left unmatched. CDR3 length equals 15 residues. CDR3 amino acids: CASSSWTGMNTEAFF. The CDR3 coding sequence is TGTGCCAGCAGTTCCTGGACAGGAATGAACACTGAAGCTTTCTTT.

The V call is TRBV6-5, the J call TRBJ1-3, with 7 bases identical to TRBD1. The V gene end was trimmed by 3 bases and the J gene end by 6 bases; junction bases not matched to a gene: 8. Per germline, CDR1 MNHEY and CDR2 SVGAGI. The CDR3 consists of 15 residues. The CDR3 sequence: CASSYRTGVKNTIYF. Here the CDR3 DNA reads TGTGCCAGCAGTTATCGCACAGGGGTGAAAAACACCATATATTTT.

The chain links TRBV9 to TRBJ2-1; D possibly corresponds to TRBD1 (5 bases). This CDR3 contains 13 residues. Germline-derived CDR1 and CDR2 are SGDLS and YYNGEE. The V gene lost 1 base and the J gene lost 7 bases, with 9 bases spanning the gap. The CDR3 DNA reads TGTGCCAGCAGCGTATCCGCAGGGAATGAGCAGTTCTTC. Protein sequence: CASSVSAGNEQFF.

The chain uses TRBV6-2 or TRBV6-3 and TRBJ2-5; 7 positions match TRBD1. Germline V gene data show CDR1 as MNHEY and CDR2 as SVGEGT. The CDR3 spans 17 residues. J was trimmed by 4 bases and V by 4 bases; bases with no gene match: 15. The DNA of the CDR3 is TGTGCCAGCAGTTCCGGGACAGTTTCGCTAATGGGAGAGACCCAGTACTTC. Translating gives CASSSGTVSLMGETQYF.

The CDR3 sequence is CASSPAGGLTDTQYF. CDR3 nucleotide sequence: TGTGCCAGCAGCCCAGCGGGGGGGCTGACAGATACGCAGTATTTT. The rearrangement joins TRBV9 to TRBJ2-3; the match to TRBD2 covers 10 bases. The CDR3 length is 15 residues. The J segment lost 3 bases and the V segment lost 4 bases, leaving 5 bases of the junction unmatched. Germline-derived CDR1 and CDR2 are SGDLS and YYNGEE. Full variable domain (missing parts from reference TRBV9 and TRBJ2-3): DSGVTQTPKHLITATGQRVTLRCSPRSGDLSVYWYQQSLDQGLQFLIQYYNGEERAKGNILERFSAQQFPDLHSELNLSSLELGDSALYFCASSPAGGLTDTQYFGPGTRLTVL.

This clone was observed a single time. The chain has TRBV30 and TRBJ1-2; 7 bases are shared with TRBD1. Germline V gives CDR1 GTSNPN, CDR2 SVGIG (reference sequence). The CDR3 totals 14 residues. The ends lost 5 bases at V and 5 bases at J; junction bases unmatched: 11. The CDR3 region has the DNA TGTGCCTGGGCCCAAGGGACAGCCTCTTATGGCTACACCTTC. It specifies CAWAQGTASYGYTF.

This clone was seen more than once but under ten times. This rearrangement joins TRBV2 to TRBJ1-4, with D possibly being TRBD1 (6 bases). The V and J ends lost 6 bases and 1 base respectively, with 15 bases between them. The CDR3 contains 16 residues. CDR1 and CDR2 from the germline V gene are SNHLY and FYNNEI. CDR3: CASRERQVRTNEKLFF. CDR3 nucleotide sequence: TGTGCCAGCAGAGAGAGACAGGTTCGAACTAATGAAAAACTGTTTTTT. Based on the CDR3 plus reference TRBV2 and TRBJ1-4, the full variable domain is EPEVTQTPSHQVTQMGQEVILRCVPISNHLYFYWYRQILGQKVEFLVSFYNNEISEKSEIFDDQFSVERPDGSNFTLKIRSTKLEDSAMYFCASRERQVRTNEKLFFGSGTQLSVL.